The sample holds a few counts of the clone carrying this T cell receptor (beta chain). The antigen remains undetermined. The data were taken from a study of identical twins. Study-level results: The study reached conclusions through statistical analysis that was cross-sectional, not following the same donors.

TCRdb passed the 5' RACE reads through MiXCR, listing each CDR3 protein once. This sample has 600,000 to 800,000 distinct CDR3 sequences; approximately 22% occur once, and the top ten carry 4% to 4.5%. These data also featured in a second study, about T cells expressing NK-cell markers. Per that study: The sequencing cohort of eight donors included seven HCMV-seropositive individuals and one seronegative individual. In several donors, dominant clonotypes made up about 25-60.1% of CD3+CD56-NKG2C+ cells. There remained a lack of clarity about HCMV specificity of expanded NKG2C+ T cell clones.

The sample was PBMCs. The sequence came from a woman younger than 30 in good health.

In nucleotides, the CDR3 is TGCAGTGCTAGAGCGGGAAGCTCCTACAATGAGCAGTTCTTC. Translating gives CSARAGSSYNEQFF. This sequence joins TRBV20-1 and TRBJ2-1; TRBD2 is a possible D gene (5 bases). The ends were cut back, 1 base at V and 0 bases at J, with 7 bases in the middle. CDR3 length: 14 residues. Per the germline V gene, CDR1 is DFQATT and CDR2 is SNEGSKA (reference sequence).